What follows is one T cell receptor (beta chain) and its context. Antigen: not known. This specimen comes from a study of naive and memory T cell subsets. Per germline, CDR1 SGHRS and CDR2 YFSETQ. Trimming cost V 0 bases and J 2 bases, with 10 bases left between them. The CDR3 runs to 15 residues. An equimolar mix of two oligonucleotides served as the beta constant-region primer for TRBC1 and TRBC2. Ligated cDNA was amplified by four rounds of PCR with nested alpha and beta constant-region primers and SP2. TCRdb itself ran the UMI-ligation and nested PCR reads through MiXCR, one entry per CDR3 protein. The data contain 130,000 to 150,000 distinct CDR3 sequences, approximately 24% of them seen just once; the ten biggest clones take up 0.085% to 0.11%. Study conclusions and caveats: Expression changes during T cell differentiation may affect RNA-based TCR counts. A few larger clonotypes appeared in naive repertoires, especially CD8, possibly memory cells re-expressing CD45RA.

The receptor was derived from a human donor in good health. What was sequenced was naive CD4+ T cells from blood. V and J are TRBV5-1 and TRBJ2-3; D not certain. Written as DNA, the CDR3 is TGCGCCAGCAGCTTGGGGTACCCCATCACAGATACGCAGTATTTT. Translation: CASSLGYPITDTQYF. The full variable domain, its missing parts supplied by reference TRBV5-1 and TRBJ2-3, is KAGVTQTPRYLIKTRGQQVTLSCSPISGHRSVSWYQQTPGQGLQFLFEYFSETQRNKGNFPGRFSGRQFSNSRSEMNVSTLELGDSALYLCASSLGYPITDTQYFGPGTRLTVL.